These T cell receptor beta chains were read from a single sample in a study of T cells after yellow fever vaccination. TCRdb re-derived calls from the 5' RACE reads in MiXCR, one entry per CDR3 protein. The sample lists just under 600,000 distinct CDR3 sequences; roughly 12% were seen once. This material consisted of PBMCs, taken on the day of the yellow fever booster vaccination. These receptors were obtained from a man in his thirties or forties who received the YFV17D yellow fever vaccine. Both conserved end residues are trimmed from each CDR3. The order of the fields is V gene, J gene, CDR3 protein.

TRBV27,TRBJ2-6,ASSTRGSGANVLT
TRBV29-1,TRBJ2-1,SVVYRSYNEQF
TRBV5-1,TRBJ2-1,ASSLGGGEQF
TRBV15,TRBJ1-3,ATSRGTGGFSGNTIY
TRBV27,TRBJ2-7,ASSSTGVSSYEQY
TRBV27,TRBJ2-3,ASSPQGPVLGTQY
TRBV30,TRBJ2-1,AWSPSRSGRVPSSYNEQF
TRBV7-2,TRBJ2-7,ASSARQRGQYEQY
TRBV7-2,TRBJ1-1,ASSFLTRAVEAF
TRBV4-3,TRBJ2-3,ASSQGLGELDTQY
TRBV29-1,TRBJ2-3,SAWTGGGGADTQY
TRBV7-2,TRBJ1-6,ASSLAPGVGLPLH
TRBV4-3,TRBJ2-3,ASSQEGGSGDTQY
TRBV5-1,TRBJ2-1,ASSLQGEDEQF
TRBV29-1,TRBJ1-2,SVGTDGYT
TRBV3-1,TRBJ1-1,ASSQVTGVNTEAF
TRBV20-1,TRBJ2-3,SARFQFEDTQY
TRBV16,TRBJ2-1,ASSQSTGYNEQF
TRBV20-1,TRBJ2-2,SGTTSTGTANTGELF
TRBV20-1,TRBJ2-7,SARGGVAGTSEQY
TRBV5-1,TRBJ2-1,ASSPRIGRNEQF
TRBV7-9,TRBJ2-5,ASSLETPLRGTQY
TRBV3-1,TRBJ1-2,ASSQEGTDMKDGYT
TRBV18,TRBJ1-2,ASSPREFNYGYT
TRBV20-1,TRBJ2-1,SARAWERGYNEQF
TRBV28,TRBJ2-5,ASTLSGRLMETQY
TRBV6-5,TRBJ2-5,ASSYTPGGLRKETQY
TRBV12-3/TRBV12-4,TRBJ1-3,ASSFGDHSGNTIY
TRBV7-2,TRBJ1-1,ASSLVGGTWAF
TRBV20-1,TRBJ1-4,SASRKYHEKLF
TRBV20-1,TRBJ2-1,SARDMTSGVKQGNEQF
TRBV7-9,TRBJ2-7,ASSLGQGWDEQY
TRBV29-1,TRBJ2-2,STLAGESNTGELF
TRBV28,TRBJ2-1,ASSLSGNNEQF
TRBV29-1,TRBJ1-2,STLVGARDLLNYGYT
TRBV29-1,TRBJ2-2,SVGDGELF
TRBV7-9,TRBJ2-3,ASSLYLTDTQY
TRBV6-1,TRBJ2-4,ASSPPASNIQY
TRBV4-3,TRBJ2-2,ASSPRQGTGGELF
TRBV7-3,TRBJ2-5,ASSLRVAGSQETQY
TRBV4-3,TRBJ2-2,ASSLAGVGGELF
TRBV20-1,TRBJ2-7,SALAGDTYEQY
TRBV27,TRBJ2-5,ASSRTGRLETQY
TRBV4-2,TRBJ2-1,ASSREGSLSSYNEQF
TRBV12-3/TRBV12-4,TRBJ1-2,ASSSGAGYT
TRBV29-1,TRBJ2-5,SVEQGGGETQY
TRBV27,TRBJ2-3,ASSIRRTGLDTQY
TRBV7-2,TRBJ2-2,ASRVPGITGELF
TRBV7-3,TRBJ2-3,ASSLNGPGASTDTQY
TRBV7-3,TRBJ2-1,ASSLLAVSVNEQF